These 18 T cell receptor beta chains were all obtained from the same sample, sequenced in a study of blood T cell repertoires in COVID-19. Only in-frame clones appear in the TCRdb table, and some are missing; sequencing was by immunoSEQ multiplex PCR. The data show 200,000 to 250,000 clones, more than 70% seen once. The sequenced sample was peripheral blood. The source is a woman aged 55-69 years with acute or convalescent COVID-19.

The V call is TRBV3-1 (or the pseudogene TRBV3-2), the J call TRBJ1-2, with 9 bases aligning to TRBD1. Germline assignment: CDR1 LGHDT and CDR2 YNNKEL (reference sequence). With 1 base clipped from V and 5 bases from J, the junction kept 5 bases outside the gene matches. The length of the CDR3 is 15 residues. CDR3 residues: CASSQVLGQGYGYTF. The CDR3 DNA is TGTGCCAGCAGCCAAGTATTGGGACAGGGTTATGGCTACACCTTC.

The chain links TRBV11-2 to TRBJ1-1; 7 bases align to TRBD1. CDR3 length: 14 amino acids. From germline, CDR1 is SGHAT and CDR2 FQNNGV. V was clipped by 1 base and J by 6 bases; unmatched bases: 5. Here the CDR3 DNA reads TGTGCCAGCAGCTTAGTACAGGGGAAGCCTGAAGCTTTCTTT. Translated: CASSLVQGKPEAFF.

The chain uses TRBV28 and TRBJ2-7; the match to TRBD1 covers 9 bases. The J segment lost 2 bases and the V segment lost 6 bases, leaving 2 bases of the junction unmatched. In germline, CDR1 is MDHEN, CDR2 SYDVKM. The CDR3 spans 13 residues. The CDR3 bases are TGTGCCAGCAGCCGGGACAGGGCCTACGAGCAGTACTTC. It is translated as CASSRDRAYEQYF.

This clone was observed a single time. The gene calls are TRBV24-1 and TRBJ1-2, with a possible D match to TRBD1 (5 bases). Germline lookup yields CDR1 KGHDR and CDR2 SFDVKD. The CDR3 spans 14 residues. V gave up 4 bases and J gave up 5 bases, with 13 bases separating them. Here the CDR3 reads CATSERTGGYGYTF. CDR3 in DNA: TGTGCCACCAGTGAACGGACGGGGGGTTATGGCTACACCTTC.

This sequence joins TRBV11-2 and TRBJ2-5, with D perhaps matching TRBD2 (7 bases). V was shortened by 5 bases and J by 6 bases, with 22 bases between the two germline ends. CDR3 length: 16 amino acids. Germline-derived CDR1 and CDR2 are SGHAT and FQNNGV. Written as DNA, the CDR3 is TGTGCCAGCAGCCGAAGTGGGGGGGGCTCAATAAAGACCCAGTACTTC. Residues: CASSRSGGGSIKTQYF. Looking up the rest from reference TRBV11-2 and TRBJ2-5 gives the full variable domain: EAGVAQSPRYKIIEKRQSVAFWCNPISGHATLYWYQQILGQGPKLLIQFQNNGVVDDSQLPKDRFSAERLKGVDSTLKIQPAKLEDSAVYLCASSRSGGGSIKTQYFGPGTRLLVL.

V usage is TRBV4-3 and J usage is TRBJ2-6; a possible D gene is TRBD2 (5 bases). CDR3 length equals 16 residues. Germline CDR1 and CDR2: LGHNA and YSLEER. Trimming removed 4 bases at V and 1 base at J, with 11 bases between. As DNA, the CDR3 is TGCGCCAGCAGCCCGGGCGGGTTTTCTGGGGCCAACGTCCTGACTTTC. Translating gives CASSPGGFSGANVLTF.

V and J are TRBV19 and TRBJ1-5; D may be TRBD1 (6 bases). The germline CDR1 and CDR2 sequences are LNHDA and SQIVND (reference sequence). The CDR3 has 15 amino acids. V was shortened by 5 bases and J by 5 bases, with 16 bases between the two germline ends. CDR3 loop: CASSPSVGAYQPQHF. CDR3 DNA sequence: TGTGCCAGTAGTCCCTCCGTGGGGGCATATCAGCCCCAGCATTTT. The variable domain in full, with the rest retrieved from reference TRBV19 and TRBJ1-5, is DGGITQSPKYLFRKEGQNVTLSCEQNLNHDAMYWYRQDPGQGLRLIYYSQIVNDFQKGDIAEGYSVSREKKESFPLTVTSAQKNPTAFYLCASSPSVGAYQPQHFGDGTRLSIL.

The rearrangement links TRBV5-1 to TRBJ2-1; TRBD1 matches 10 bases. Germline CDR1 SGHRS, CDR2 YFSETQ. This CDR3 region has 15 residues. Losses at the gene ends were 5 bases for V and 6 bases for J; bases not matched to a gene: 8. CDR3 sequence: CASSPRDRGTNEQFF. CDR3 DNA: TGCGCCAGCAGTCCCCGGGACAGGGGCACCAATGAGCAGTTCTTC.

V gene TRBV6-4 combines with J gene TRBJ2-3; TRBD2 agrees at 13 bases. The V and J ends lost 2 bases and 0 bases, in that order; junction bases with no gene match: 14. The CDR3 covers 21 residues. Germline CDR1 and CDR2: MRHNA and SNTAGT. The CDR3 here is CASSDPWTPGTSGASTDTQYF. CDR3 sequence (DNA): TGTGCCAGCAGTGACCCCTGGACACCAGGGACTAGCGGGGCGAGCACAGATACGCAGTATTTT.

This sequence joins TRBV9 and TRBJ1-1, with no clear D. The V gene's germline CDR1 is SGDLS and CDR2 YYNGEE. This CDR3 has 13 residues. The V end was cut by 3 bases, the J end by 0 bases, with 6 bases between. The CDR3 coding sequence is TGTGCCAGCAGCGACAACCTGAACACTGAAGCTTTCTTT. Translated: CASSDNLNTEAFF.

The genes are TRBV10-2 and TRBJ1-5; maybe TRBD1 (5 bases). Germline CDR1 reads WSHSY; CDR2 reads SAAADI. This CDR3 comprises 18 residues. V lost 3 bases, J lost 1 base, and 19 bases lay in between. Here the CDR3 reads CASSDPGIPVWSNQPQHF. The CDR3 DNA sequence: TGCGCCAGCAGTGATCCAGGGATTCCGGTCTGGAGCAATCAGCCCCAGCATTTT.

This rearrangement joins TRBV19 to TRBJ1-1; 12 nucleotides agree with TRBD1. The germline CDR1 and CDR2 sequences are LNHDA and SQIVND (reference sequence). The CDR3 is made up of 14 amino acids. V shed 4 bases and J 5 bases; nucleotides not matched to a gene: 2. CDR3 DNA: TGTGCCAGTAGTAGGGACAGGGGGCGAACTGAAGCTTTCTTT. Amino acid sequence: CASSRDRGRTEAFF.

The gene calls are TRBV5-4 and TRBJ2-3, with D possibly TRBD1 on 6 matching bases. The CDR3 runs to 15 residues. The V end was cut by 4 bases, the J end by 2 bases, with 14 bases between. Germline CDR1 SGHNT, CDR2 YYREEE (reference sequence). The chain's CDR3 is CASSLGTHTTDTQYF. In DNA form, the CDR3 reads TGTGCCAGCAGCCTCGGGACACATACCACAGATACGCAGTATTTT.

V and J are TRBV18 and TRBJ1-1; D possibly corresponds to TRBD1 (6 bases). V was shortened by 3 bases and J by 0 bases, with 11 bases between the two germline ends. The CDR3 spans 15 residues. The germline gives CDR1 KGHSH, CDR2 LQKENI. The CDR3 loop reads CASSPDRSLNTEAFF. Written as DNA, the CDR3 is TGTGCCAGCTCACCTGACAGGTCCTTGAACACTGAAGCTTTCTTT.

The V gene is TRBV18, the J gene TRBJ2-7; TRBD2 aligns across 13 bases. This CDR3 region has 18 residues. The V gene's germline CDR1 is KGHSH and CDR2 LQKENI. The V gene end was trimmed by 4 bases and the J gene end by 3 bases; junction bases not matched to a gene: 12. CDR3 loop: CASSLTATSGRGYYEQYF. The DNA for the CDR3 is TGTGCCAGCTCACTCACGGCAACTAGCGGGAGGGGGTACTACGAGCAGTACTTC.

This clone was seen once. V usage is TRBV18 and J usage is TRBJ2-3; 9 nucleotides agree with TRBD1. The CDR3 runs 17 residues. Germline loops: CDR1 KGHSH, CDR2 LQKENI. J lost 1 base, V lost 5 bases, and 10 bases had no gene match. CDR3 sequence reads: CASSFTPGQGGTDTQYF. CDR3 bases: TGTGCCAGCTCATTCACACCGGGACAGGGAGGCACAGATACGCAGTATTTT. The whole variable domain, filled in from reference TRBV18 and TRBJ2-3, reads NAGVMQNPRHLVRRRGQEARLRCSPMKGHSHVYWYRQLPEEGLKFMVYLQKENIIDESGMPKERFSAEFPKEGPSILRIQQVVRGDSAAYFCASSFTPGQGGTDTQYFGPGTRLTVL.

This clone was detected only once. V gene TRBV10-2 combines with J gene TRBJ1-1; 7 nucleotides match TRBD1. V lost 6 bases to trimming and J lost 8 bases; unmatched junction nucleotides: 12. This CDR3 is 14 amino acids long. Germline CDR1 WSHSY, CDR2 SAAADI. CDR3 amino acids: CASRETGTLTEAFF. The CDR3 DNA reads TGCGCCAGCAGGGAGACAGGGACCCTCACCGAAGCTTTCTTT.

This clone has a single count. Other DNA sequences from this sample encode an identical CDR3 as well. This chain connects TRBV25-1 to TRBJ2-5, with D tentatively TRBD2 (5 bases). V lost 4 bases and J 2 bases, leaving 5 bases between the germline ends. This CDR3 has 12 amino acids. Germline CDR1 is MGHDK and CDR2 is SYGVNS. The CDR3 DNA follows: TGTGCCAGCAGTGCGGGGCAAGAGACCCAGTACTTC. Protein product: CASSAGQETQYF.